What follows are 23 T cell receptor beta chains derived from one specimen sequenced in a study of T cells in Graves' hyperthyroidism and ophthalmopathy. Template material for amplifying TCR beta CDR3 regions consisted of RNA transcripts. The HTBI set primed first-round TCR CDR3 RT-PCR. MiXCR was run by TCRdb on the multiplex PCR reads, yielding one entry per CDR3 protein. The repertoire consists of some 720,000 distinct CDR3 sequences, with about 15% occurring once and the leading ten covering about 8.4%. Sequencing input: blood. The origin of the receptors is a man aged 18 to 29 with Graves' hyperthyroidism.

This clonotype was recorded a few times. The V gene is TRBV20-1, the J gene TRBJ2-7; D is unresolved. V lost 1 base and J lost 0, with 13 bases in between. CDR1 and CDR2 (germline): DFQATT, SNEGSKA (reference sequence). The length of the CDR3 is 15 residues. The DNA for the CDR3 is TGCAGTGCTAGAGGGTGGACCCACAGCTCCTACGAGCAGTACTTC. It encodes CSARGWTHSSYEQYF.

This clonotype was counted only a few times. V is TRBV6-2 or TRBV6-3 and J is TRBJ2-1; TRBD2 matches at 7 bases. There are 15 residues in the CDR3. Germline V CDR1 and CDR2: MNHEY, SVGEGT. V lost 0 bases, J lost 10 bases, and 9 bases stayed unmatched. The CDR3 region is CASSYSGGSSGEQFF. The CDR3 nucleotides are TGTGCCAGCAGTTACTCGGGCGGGAGTTCAGGGGAGCAGTTCTTC.

In its sample, this clonotype was seen a few times. The chain couples TRBV28 to TRBJ2-7, with a tentative D call TRBD2 (6 bases). Between the trimmed V and J ends, which lost 2 bases and 0 bases, there was a span of 14 bases. Germline V gene lookup returns CDR1 MDHEN and CDR2 SYDVKM. There are 16 residues in the CDR3. The CDR3 sequence is CASSLNAGPGSYEQYF. As DNA, the CDR3 is TGTGCCAGCAGTTTAAATGCGGGGCCAGGCTCCTACGAGCAGTACTTC.

In this sample, this clonotype turned up a few times. The V and J genes are TRBV25-1 and TRBJ2-2, with TRBD1 matching over 11 bases. This CDR3 has 16 amino acids. Germline values: CDR1 MGHDK, CDR2 SYGVNS. Trimming took 1 base from V and 6 from J; bases not matched to a gene: 4. Here the CDR3 DNA reads TGTGCCAGCAGTGAATGGGGACAGGGGGGTTCCGGGGAGCTGTTTTTT. This codes for CASSEWGQGGSGELFF.

This clonotype showed up many times. V gene TRBV20-1 combines with J gene TRBJ2-7, with 10 nucleotides matching TRBD1. The CDR3 sequence is 14 residues long. Germline V CDR1 and CDR2: DFQATT, SNEGSKA (reference sequence). The V segment lost 4 bases and the J segment 3 bases; nucleotides outside the gene matches: 6. CDR3 sequence (DNA): TGCAGTGCTATTCCGGGACAGGGGATCTACGAGCAGTACTTC. The encoded protein is CSAIPGQGIYEQYF.

This chain connects TRBV19 to TRBJ2-2; 8 bases map to TRBD2. J gave up 7 bases and V 7 bases, and 14 bases lay outside the gene matches. Germline V lookup: CDR1 LNHDA, CDR2 SQIVND (reference sequence). This CDR3 contains 16 residues. CDR3 sequence reads: CASTRGGGRDGGELFF. The CDR3 DNA reads as TGTGCCAGTACTCGGGGCGGGGGGCGAGACGGCGGGGAGCTGTTTTTT.

This clonotype has a count of ten or more. The gene calls are TRBV7-8 and TRBJ2-3, with 11 bases matching TRBD2. CDR1 and CDR2 from the germline V gene are SGHVS and FQNEAQ. There are 16 residues in the CDR3. The V and J ends lost 5 bases and 6 bases, in that order; junction bases with no gene match: 10. This CDR3 is CASSPVTSGSYDTQYF. CDR3 nucleotides: TGTGCCAGCAGCCCCGTTACTAGCGGGAGTTATGATACGCAGTATTTT.

The sample holds many counts of this clonotype. The genes are TRBV7-9 and TRBJ2-3, with D unclear. The CDR3 has 13 amino acids. V dropped 6 bases and J dropped 0 bases, with 7 bases sitting between them. Germline V gene sequence: CDR1 SEHNR, CDR2 FQNEAQ (reference sequence). CDR3 in amino acids: CASRDLSTDTQYF. For the CDR3, the DNA is TGTGCCAGCAGGGACCTAAGCACAGATACGCAGTATTTT.

The chain recombines TRBV6-5 with TRBJ1-1; D might be TRBD1 (5 bases). The germline gives CDR1 MNHEY, CDR2 SVGAGI. This CDR3 comprises 15 residues. With 1 base removed from V and 4 bases from J, the gap between germline ends came to 13 bases. CDR3 nucleotides: TGTGCCAGCAGTTACTATACCGGGGGGATCACTGAAGCTTTCTTT. Protein sequence: CASSYYTGGITEAFF.

This clonotype was observed a handful of times. The J gene is TRBJ2-1, the V gene TRBV12-5; TRBD2 matches 7 bases. The length of the CDR3 is 18 residues. The germline V gene has CDR1 LGHNT and CDR2 FRNRAP. With V trimmed by 4 bases and J by 4 bases, 16 bases remained unmatched. The chain's CDR3 is CASGSLPKRGSNYNEQFF. The CDR3 DNA reads TGTGCTAGTGGTTCTCTCCCCAAGCGCGGGAGTAATTACAATGAGCAGTTCTTC.

This CDR3 is CASIGTGTKTRYEQYF. The CDR3 nucleotides are TGTGCCAGCATTGGCACCGGGACCAAGACCCGATACGAGCAGTACTTC. This chain uses TRBV6-1 with TRBJ2-7; D is tentatively TRBD1 or TRBD2 (5 bases each). Germline V gene sequence: CDR1 MNHNS, CDR2 SASEGT. This CDR3 contains 16 residues. With 7 bases removed from V and 4 bases from J, the gap between germline ends came to 23 bases.

With regard to this clonotype: The CDR3 end shows no conserved phenylalanine or tryptophan, and so a read error is likely. This chain's CDR3 is CASSIRDRVSYEQYL. CDR3 sequence (DNA): TGTGCCAGCAGCATCCGGGACAGGGTTTCCTACGAGCAGTACCTC. The V gene is TRBV7-3, the J gene TRBJ2-7; TRBD1 aligns across 9 bases. CDR1 SGHTA and CDR2 FQGTGA come from the germline V gene. The CDR3 is made up of 15 amino acids. Losses at the gene ends were 5 bases for V and 1 base for J; bases not matched to a gene: 6.

Of note for this clonotype: A much larger clonotype is one base distant, so this may be a read error. The CDR3 loop is CASSRRSGNQVTQYF. CDR3 nucleotides: TGTGCCAGCTCACGAAGGAGCGGAAACCAAGTGACCCAGTACTTC. The chain carries TRBV18 and TRBJ2-5, with D possibly TRBD2 on 5 matching bases. The CDR3 extends over 15 amino acids. Germline V gene data show CDR1 as KGHSH and CDR2 as LQKENI.

With regard to this clonotype: An end of the junction differs from the germline gene, which may be a read error. The chain joins TRBV4-1 to TRBJ2-1; 7 bases fit TRBD2. The CDR3 runs 16 residues. Germline-derived CDR1 and CDR2 are MGHRA and YSYEKL. The CDR3 loop is CASSQEGGSLRNEQSF. The CDR3 nucleotides read TGCGCCAGCAGCCAAGAGGGCGGGAGCCTAAGGAATGAGCAGTCCTTC.

There are many counts of this clonotype. V usage is TRBV11-2 and J usage is TRBJ2-7; D is unresolved. The CDR3 covers 13 residues. Germline CDR1 and CDR2: SGHAT and FQNNGV. V lost 1 base to trimming and J lost 5 bases, with 9 bases between them. This chain's CDR3 is CASSLGTLNEQYF. CDR3 coding DNA: TGTGCCAGCAGCTTAGGTACCCTGAACGAGCAGTACTTC.

The table lists this clonotype with a few counts. The J gene is TRBJ2-7, the V gene TRBV15, with D possibly matching TRBD1 (5 bases). V lost 1 base, J lost 2 bases, and 12 bases lay in between. The CDR3 is 15 residues long. Germline assignment: CDR1 LNHNV and CDR2 YYDKDF (reference sequence). CDR3 protein: CATSRGTQGTYEQYF. The CDR3 DNA reads TGTGCCACCAGCAGAGGTACCCAGGGCACCTACGAGCAGTACTTC.

Concerning this clonotype: This may be a read error, as it is one base from a much larger clone. The CDR3 sequence is CASSGDRGKNIQYF. The CDR3 DNA reads TGTGCCAGCAGTGGGGACAGGGGGAAAAACATTCAGTACTTC. The genes are TRBV27 and TRBJ2-4; the match to TRBD1 covers 11 bases. J lost 4 bases, V lost 5 bases, and 1 base had no gene match. Germline V lookup: CDR1 MNHEY, CDR2 SMNVEV (reference sequence). The CDR3 is 14 residues long.

This clonotype was detected ten times or more. The rearrangement uses TRBV5-5 and TRBJ1-1; a weak D match, TRBD1 (5 bases). Germline CDR1 and CDR2: SGHKS and YYEKEE (reference sequence). This CDR3 spans 15 amino acids. V shed 2 bases and J shed 0 bases, with 11 bases lying between them. The CDR3 coding sequence is TGTGCCAGCAGCTTCGGGGGGAGGATGAACACTGAAGCTTTCTTT. Translating it yields CASSFGGRMNTEAFF.

Ten or more counts support this clonotype. The rearrangement links TRBV29-1 to TRBJ1-2, with 8 bases fitting TRBD1. The germline V gene has CDR1 SQVTM and CDR2 ANQGSEA. The CDR3 spans 12 residues. The trim removed 4 bases at V and 4 bases at J, leaving 2 bases unmatched. The CDR3 is CSVGTGTYGYTF. CDR3 coding DNA: TGCAGCGTTGGGACAGGGACCTATGGCTACACCTTC.

Of note for this clonotype: A much larger clone lies one base from this, so it may be a read error. The V gene is TRBV6-6, the J gene TRBJ2-7; D possibly corresponds to TRBD1 (6 bases). The CDR3 is 13 residues long. The germline CDR1 and CDR2 sequences are MNHNY and SVGAGI (reference sequence). CDR3 in amino acids: CANSYRRGYEQYF. The CDR3 DNA is TGTGCCAACAGTTACCGCAGGGGCTACGAGCAGTACTTC.

DNA for the CDR3: TGCGCCAGCAGCCACCTATACGGGACCAGGTCAGATACGCAGTATTTT. Amino acids: CASSHLYGTRSDTQYF. The V gene is TRBV4-1, the J gene TRBJ2-3; D may be TRBD1 or TRBD2 (5 bases each). Trimming pared 3 bases from V and 4 bases from J, leaving 17 bases between. Germline lookup yields CDR1 MGHRA and CDR2 YSYEKL. The CDR3 is 16 residues long.

This clonotype has at least ten counts. CDR3 residues: CASSYLGSSKSGELFF. CDR3 nucleotide sequence: TGTGCCAGCAGTTACTTAGGTTCTAGTAAATCCGGGGAGCTGTTTTTT. This chain connects TRBV6-2 or TRBV6-3 to TRBJ2-2, with unresolved D. This CDR3 contains 16 residues. Germline V gives CDR1 MNHEY, CDR2 SVGEGT. The ends were cut back, 1 base at V and 6 bases at J, with 15 bases in the middle.

The J gene is TRBJ2-3, the V gene TRBV3-1; D not certain. This CDR3 is built from 16 residues. Trimming cost V 0 bases and J 2 bases, with 12 bases left between them. Germline-derived CDR1 and CDR2 are LGHDT and YNNKEL (reference sequence). DNA of the CDR3: TGTGCCAGCAGCCAAGATATCGGGCACTACACAGATACGCAGTATTTT. Protein: CASSQDIGHYTDTQYF.